This entry lists 8 T cell receptor beta chains sequenced from one sample in a study of T cell responses to AZD1222 COVID-19 vaccine. Measured with immunoSEQ multiplex PCR; TCRdb has only the in-frame clones, and not every one. The sample consists of 140,000 to 150,000 clones, roughly 88% of them appearing once. Source: peripheral blood, taken 28 days after the second AZD1222 dose. The receptor source for this set is an adult who received the AZD1222 COVID-19 vaccine.

V and J are TRBV6-1 and TRBJ1-2; D is unresolved. Per germline, CDR1 MNHNS and CDR2 SASEGT. Trimming shortened V by 2 bases and J by 4 bases, and 8 bases separated the two germline ends. The CDR3 spans 13 residues. The DNA of the CDR3 is TGTGCCAGCAGTGAACAGACGGCCTATGGCTACACCTTC. It is translated as CASSEQTAYGYTF.

The V call is TRBV11-1, the J call TRBJ1-1, with D unclear. The CDR3 runs to 14 residues. The germline V and J ends were trimmed by 5 bases and 6 bases, with 16 bases remaining between them. Germline CDR1 is SGHAT and CDR2 is FQDESV (reference sequence). CDR3 sequence: CASSRSGSRAEAFF. The CDR3 nucleotides are TGTGCCAGCAGCAGATCAGGTAGTCGGGCTGAAGCTTTCTTT.

This clone has only one observation. This chain joins TRBV6-6 and TRBJ1-5; 8 bases are a match to TRBD1. The CDR3 length is 15 residues. CDR1 and CDR2 (germline): MNHNY, SVGAGI (reference sequence). Trimming cost V 6 bases and J 7 bases; bases outside gene matches: 11. CDR3 coding DNA: TGTGCCAGCAGGGGACCGACAGGGGATGACCAGCCCCAGCATTTT. Translating gives CASRGPTGDDQPQHF.

The CDR3 DNA sequence: TGCAGCGGACAGAGATCAACTAATGAAAAACTGTTTTTT. Protein sequence: CSGQRSTNEKLFF. V gene TRBV29-1 combines with J gene TRBJ1-4, with D possibly matching TRBD1 (5 bases). This CDR3 comprises 13 residues. Germline CDR1 reads SQVTM; CDR2 reads ANQGSEA. V shed 7 bases and J shed 0 bases, with 9 bases lying between them.

The CDR3 is CAREDTQYF. The CDR3, as DNA: TGCGCCAGAGAGGATACGCAGTATTTT. The rearrangement uses TRBV10-1 and TRBJ2-3; no firm D call. V was cut by 9 bases and J by 6 bases, with 4 bases left in between. Germline V CDR1 and CDR2: WNHNN, SYGVQD (reference sequence). The CDR3 totals 9 residues.

The count of this clone is one. The chain couples TRBV5-4 to TRBJ1-2; D unclear. Germline CDR1 SGHNT, CDR2 YYREEE (reference sequence). CDR3 size: 14 residues. V lost 0 bases and J lost 6, with 12 bases in between. CDR3 residues: CASSLAGKNDGYTF. CDR3 sequence (DNA): TGTGCCAGCAGCTTGGCCGGGAAGAACGATGGCTACACCTTC. The full variable domain, in which reference TRBV5-4 and TRBJ1-2 provide the parts outside the CDR3, is ETGVTQSPTHLIKTRGQQVTLRCSSQSGHNTVSWYQQALGQGPQFIFQYYREEENGRGNFPPRFSGLQFPNYSSELNVNALELDDSALYLCASSLAGKNDGYTFGSGTRLTVV.

The genes are TRBV3-1 (or the pseudogene TRBV3-2) and TRBJ1-1, with unresolved D. Trimming stripped 1 base from V and 1 base from J, with 10 bases between. The CDR3 runs to 15 residues. Per the germline V gene, CDR1 is LGHDT and CDR2 is YNNKEL (reference sequence). The CDR3 spells CASSQGVGKNTEAFF. In DNA, the CDR3 is TGTGCCAGCAGCCAAGGAGTAGGCAAGAACACTGAAGCTTTCTTT.

The CDR3 DNA reads TGTGCCAGCAGCTTGGGACTAGCGGGAGTCGAGCAGTTCTTC. It codes for CASSLGLAGVEQFF. The genes are TRBV5-6 and TRBJ2-1; 12 nucleotides align to TRBD2. Germline V lookup: CDR1 SGHDT, CDR2 YYEEEE. The CDR3 consists of 14 residues. J was trimmed by 10 bases and V by 0 bases; bases with no gene match: 2.